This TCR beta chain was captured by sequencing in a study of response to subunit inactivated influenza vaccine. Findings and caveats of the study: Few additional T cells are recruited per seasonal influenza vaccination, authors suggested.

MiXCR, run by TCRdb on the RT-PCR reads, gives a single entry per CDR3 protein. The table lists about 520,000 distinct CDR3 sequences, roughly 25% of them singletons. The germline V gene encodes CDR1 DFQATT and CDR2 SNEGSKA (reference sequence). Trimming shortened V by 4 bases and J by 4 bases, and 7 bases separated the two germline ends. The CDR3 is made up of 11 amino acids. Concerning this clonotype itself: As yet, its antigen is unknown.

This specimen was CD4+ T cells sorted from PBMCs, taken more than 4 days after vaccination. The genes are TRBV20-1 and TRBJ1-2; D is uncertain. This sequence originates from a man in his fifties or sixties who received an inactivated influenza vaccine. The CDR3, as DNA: TGCAGTGCTAAGGAGTCCTATGGCTACACCTTC. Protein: CSAKESYGYTF.